This T cell receptor (beta chain) comes out of a study of OX40 agonist ivuxolimab in advanced cancers. Study context: With a range of roughly 20 to 90, age averaged roughly 60 years, and more than 75% were male.

CDR1 is SGHAT and CDR2 is FQNNGV in the germline V gene. The CDR3 covers 15 residues. V shed 5 bases and J shed 7 bases, with 15 bases lying between them. The timepoints at which blood was sampled were baseline, cycle 4 day 1, and cycle 7 day 1. Sequenced by immunoSEQ multiplex PCR; TCRdb stores in-frame clones only, minus some. Of 75,000 to 90,000 clones in the sample, about nine tenths were seen once. The sample consisted of CD4+ or CD8+ T cells sorted from blood, taken in a trial of the OX40 agonist ivuxolimab. The TCR originated in an adult with an advanced solid tumor such as melanoma, head and neck, liver or kidney cancer. V gene TRBV11-2 combines with J gene TRBJ1-6; maybe TRBD1 (5 bases). The CDR3 DNA reads TGTGCCAGCAGCCGGGATCAGGGCAGCAATTCACCCCTCCACTTT. It translates to CASSRDQGSNSPLHF.